A selection of T cell receptor beta chains follows, all from one sample in a study of blood T cell repertoires in COVID-19. The data were produced by immunoSEQ multiplex PCR, yet TCRdb's version contains in-frame clones alone and is incomplete. Among about 220,000 clones, about four fifths were seen once, and the ten largest hold approximately 4%. The sequencing input was peripheral blood. The receptors originated from a woman of 80 years or more with acute or convalescent COVID-19. CDR3s include the opening cysteine and the closing phenylalanine or tryptophan. The order of the fields is J gene, V gene, clone size, D gene, CDR3 protein, CDR3 DNA. The D gene is left open where the match is weak. Clone size is given for some rows only: seen once, a few or many times, or a class if the clone is expanded.

TRBJ2-5,TRBV20-1,.,.,CSASSEETQYF,TGCAGTGCAAGCTCGGAAGAGACCCAGTACTTC
TRBJ2-2,TRBV5-4,.,.,CASSLGTPGHGELFF,TGTGCCAGCAGCTTGGGGACCCCAGGGCACGGGGAGCTGTTTTTT
TRBJ2-5,TRBV19,.,.,CASSIAVRQETQYF,TGTGCCAGTAGTATTGCCGTCAGACAAGAGACCCAGTACTTC
TRBJ2-2,TRBV3-1/TRBV3-2,few,.,CASRLTQGIGELFF,TGTGCCAGCAGGCTAACCCAGGGCATCGGGGAGCTGTTTTTT
TRBJ2-3,TRBV6-5,once,TRBD1,CASSRQGAQMDTQYF,TGTGCCAGCAGCCGTCAGGGGGCGCAGATGGATACGCAGTATTTT
TRBJ2-7,TRBV5-4,.,TRBD1,CASSLGGQATYEQYF,TGTGCCAGCAGCTTGGGAGGACAGGCTACCTACGAGCAGTACTTC
TRBJ1-5,TRBV27,.,TRBD1,CASSRTGGGYAQHF,TGTGCCAGCAGTCGGACAGGGGGCGGGTATGCCCAGCATTTT
TRBJ2-6,TRBV2,once,TRBD1,CASMGGQGGSGANVLTF,TGTGCCAGCATGGGTGGACAGGGGGGTTCTGGGGCCAACGTCCTGACTTTC
TRBJ1-2,TRBV6-1,.,TRBD1,CASSEQGGLNGYTF,TGTGCCAGCAGTGAACAGGGGGGATTAAATGGCTACACCTTC
TRBJ1-2,TRBV3-1/TRBV3-2,.,.,CASKTRGTNGYTF,TGTGCCAGTAAAACGCGGGGTACCAATGGCTACACCTTC
TRBJ2-5,TRBV7-9,.,TRBD2,CASSRQAGGETQYF,TGTGCCAGCAGCCGCCAAGCGGGGGGAGAGACCCAGTACTTC
TRBJ1-3,TRBV6-5,few,.,CASKGESSGNTIYF,TGTGCCAGCAAGGGGGAGAGCTCTGGAAACACCATATATTTT
TRBJ1-4,TRBV5-1,.,TRBD1,CASSTGTGGDWEKLFF,TGCGCCAGCAGCACCGGGACAGGGGGCGATTGGGAAAAACTGTTTTTT
TRBJ2-7,TRBV6-5,.,.,CASSPGANYEQYF,TGTGCCAGCAGTCCAGGGGCGAACTACGAGCAGTACTTC
TRBJ1-6,TRBV9,.,TRBD1,CASSARTGFNSPLHF,TGTGCCAGCAGCGCGAGGACAGGGTTTAATTCACCCCTCCACTTT
TRBJ1-2,TRBV7-2,.,.,CASSLGGLDGYTF,TGTGCCAGCAGCTTAGGAGGGTTGGATGGCTACACCTTC
TRBJ1-3,TRBV2,.,.,CASSRGTAHSGNTIYF,TGTGCCAGCAGTCGGGGGACGGCTCACTCTGGAAACACCATATATTTT
TRBJ1-2,TRBV2,once,.,CASSEVPSIYGYTF,TGTGCCAGCAGTGAAGTCCCGAGTATCTATGGCTACACCTTC
TRBJ1-5,TRBV4-3,.,.,CASSQDLQGVNSNQPQHF,TGCGCCAGCAGCCAGGATTTACAAGGGGTTAATAGCAATCAGCCCCAGCATTTT
TRBJ1-1,TRBV5-4,.,TRBD1,CASSAGQQNTEAFF,TGTGCCAGCAGCGCGGGACAGCAGAACACTGAAGCTTTCTTT
TRBJ2-2,TRBV5-6,.,.,CASSARGGLAGELFF,TGTGCCAGCAGTGCGAGGGGAGGACTGGCCGGGGAGCTGTTTTTT
TRBJ2-1,TRBV6-1,.,.,CASSETSYNEQFF,TGTGCCAGCAGTGAAACTTCCTACAATGAGCAGTTCTTC
TRBJ1-4,TRBV28,.,.,CASSPTGGGGRNEKLFF,TGTGCCAGCAGTCCGACTGGGGGCGGCGGTAGGAATGAAAAACTGTTTTTT
TRBJ2-1,TRBV28,.,.,CASTTSRGSSYNEQFF,TGTGCCAGCACCACTAGCAGGGGGTCCTCCTACAATGAGCAGTTCTTC
TRBJ1-5,TRBV19,once,TRBD1,CASSIAGGFGNQPQHF,TGTGCCAGTAGTATAGCAGGGGGCTTCGGGAATCAGCCCCAGCATTTT
TRBJ2-7,TRBV18,.,TRBD1,CASLQGDRPYEQYF,TGTGCCAGCCTCCAGGGGGACAGGCCCTACGAGCAGTACTTC
TRBJ2-5,TRBV7-2,.,.,CASSFVDF,TGTGCCAGCAGCTTCGTCGACTTC
TRBJ2-1,TRBV7-3,.,.,CASSLGPTSTYNEQFF,TGTGCCAGCAGCTTGGGGCCGACCTCTACCTACAATGAGCAGTTCTTC
TRBJ2-5,TRBV5-5,.,.,CASSFGGRETQYF,TGTGCCAGCAGCTTCGGTGGGAGGGAGACCCAGTACTTC
TRBJ1-5,TRBV6-6,.,.,CASSDQVSNQPQHF,TGTGCCAGCAGCGATCAGGTGTCCAATCAGCCCCAGCATTTT
TRBJ2-7,TRBV27,few,.,CASSFGATYEQYF,TGTGCCAGCAGTTTCGGTGCTACCTACGAGCAGTACTTC
TRBJ2-1,TRBV3-1/TRBV3-2,.,TRBD2,CASSEGKLAGGFYNEQFF,TGTGCCAGCAGCGAGGGGAAACTAGCGGGGGGCTTCTACAATGAGCAGTTCTTC
TRBJ1-5,TRBV12-5,once,TRBD1,CASGLGNWDRGFDQPQHF,TGTGCTAGTGGTTTGGGGAATTGGGACAGGGGCTTTGATCAGCCCCAGCATTTT
TRBJ2-1,TRBV5-6,once,TRBD2,CASSTGTSGGVQFF,TGTGCCAGCAGCACCGGGACTAGCGGGGGGGTCCAGTTCTTC
TRBJ2-5,TRBV9,.,TRBD2,CASSSGGGRGETQYF,TGTGCCAGCAGCTCCGGGGGGGGGCGAGGGGAGACCCAGTACTTC
TRBJ1-1,TRBV6-6,.,.,CATSVGGRNTEAFF,TGTGCCACTTCCGTCGGGGGAAGGAACACTGAAGCTTTCTTT
TRBJ1-2,TRBV2,.,TRBD1,CASSRDRPNYGYTF,TGTGCCAGCAGTCGGGACAGGCCGAACTATGGCTACACCTTC
TRBJ1-5,TRBV18,once,.,CASSGAGATSNQPQHF,TGTGCCAGCTCAGGGGCGGGGGCTACTAGCAATCAGCCCCAGCATTTT
TRBJ1-5,TRBV6-5,.,.,CASSYLNQPQHF,TGTGCCAGCAGTTATCTCAATCAGCCCCAGCATTTT
TRBJ1-5,TRBV19,once,.,CASSSGAFNQPQHF,TGTGCCAGTAGTAGCGGGGCCTTCAATCAGCCCCAGCATTTT
TRBJ1-5,TRBV6-1,.,.,CASSDHNNQPQHF,TGTGCCAGCAGTGACCACAACAATCAGCCCCAGCATTTT
TRBJ2-5,TRBV7-9,.,TRBD2,CASSLSQRGQGTQYF,TGTGCCAGCAGCCTATCCCAGCGGGGGCAAGGGACCCAGTACTTC
TRBJ1-4,TRBV2,.,.,CASSERRVANEKLFF,TGTGCCAGCAGTGAACGGAGGGTTGCTAATGAAAAACTGTTTTTT
TRBJ1-2,TRBV4-3,.,.,CASSQDIRGGYGYTF,TGCGCCAGCAGCCAAGATATTAGAGGAGGCTATGGCTACACCTTC
TRBJ2-3,TRBV4-1,.,TRBD1,CASSQAGQGADTQYF,TGCGCCAGCAGCCAAGCGGGACAGGGGGCAGATACGCAGTATTTT
TRBJ1-6,TRBV7-3,.,.,CASSEQGHNSPLHF,TGTGCCAGCAGCGAACAGGGACATAATTCACCCCTCCACTTT
TRBJ1-6,TRBV25-1,.,.,CASSDPGEAYSPLHF,TGTGCCAGCAGTGACCCGGGGGAGGCTTATTCACCCCTCCACTTT
TRBJ2-7,TRBV27,.,TRBD1,CASSLEDRPDCEQYF,TGTGCCAGCAGTTTAGAGGACAGGCCAGACTGCGAGCAGTACTTC
TRBJ2-3,TRBV9,.,.,CASSVAGRNTQYF,TGTGCCAGCAGCGTAGCAGGAAGGAATACGCAGTATTTT
TRBJ1-3,TRBV19,few,.,CASSDLQHPSGNTIYF,TGTGCCAGTAGCGATCTACAGCATCCCTCTGGAAACACCATATATTTT
TRBJ2-7,TRBV5-5,.,.,CASSLQQSYEQYF,TGTGCCAGCAGCTTGCAACAGTCCTACGAGCAGTACTTC
TRBJ2-6,TRBV7-3,.,TRBD1,CASSLNPGGASGANVLTF,TGTGCCAGCAGCTTAAACCCAGGGGGCGCGTCTGGGGCCAACGTCCTGACTTTC
TRBJ2-5,TRBV3-1/TRBV3-2,.,TRBD2,CASSPGLAGKTQYF,TGTGCCAGCAGCCCGGGACTAGCGGGGAAGACCCAGTACTTC
TRBJ1-1,TRBV4-1,.,.,CASSQTGMNTEAFF,TGCGCCAGCAGCCAAACAGGGATGAACACTGAAGCTTTCTTT